These T cell receptor beta chains were read from a single sample in a study of T cells in Graves' hyperthyroidism and ophthalmopathy. TCRdb passed the multiplex PCR reads through MiXCR, listing each CDR3 protein once. The repertoire includes under 350,000 distinct CDR3 sequences, 10% to 15% of them detected once, and more than 7.5% sits in the top ten. The sequenced sample was blood. These receptors all stem from a woman in her 30s with Graves' hyperthyroidism that later progressed to Graves' ophthalmopathy. CDR3s include the opening cysteine and the closing phenylalanine or tryptophan. A D gene is named only where the DNA matches it firmly. Expanded clones are given a class, and other clones once, few, many or no size at all.

v_gene	j_gene	d_gene	abundance	CDR3aa	CDR3nt
TRBV7-6	TRBJ2-7	NA	NA	CASSSDWGEQYF	TGTGCCAGCAGCTCCGACTGGGGAGAGCAGTACTTC
TRBV20-1	TRBJ2-1	TRBD1	NA	CSAHRDRGVYEQFF	TGCAGTGCCCACCGGGACAGGGGGGTGTATGAGCAGTTCTTC
TRBV6-9	TRBJ1-6	TRBD1	NA	CASSYFAEGGGKSPLHF	TGTGCCAGCAGTTATTTCGCGGAAGGGGGCGGGAAATCACCCCTCCACTTT
TRBV12-3/TRBV12-4	TRBJ2-3	NA	many	CASTDTAGLVADTQYF	TGTGCCAGCACTGATACTGCGGGCCTAGTGGCGGATACGCAGTATTTT
TRBV5-8	TRBJ2-1	NA	NA	CVSSSRDQPRWEEQFF	TGTGTCAGCAGCTCCCGGGACCAACCCCGTTGGGAAGAGCAGTTCTTC
TRBV5-1	TRBJ2-5	TRBD1	few	CASSSAGTGRETQYF	TGCGCCAGCAGCTCGGCCGGGACAGGGCGTGAGACCCAGTACTTC
TRBV20-1	TRBJ2-5	NA	many	CSARGPGGGQYF	TGCAGTGCTAGAGGCCCCGGAGGGGGCCAGTACTTC
TRBV7-9	TRBJ2-1	TRBD2	many	CASSFGLAGGSYEQFF	TGTGCCAGCAGCTTTGGCTTAGCGGGAGGAAGTTATGAGCAGTTCTTC
TRBV6-2/TRBV6-3	TRBJ2-3	TRBD2	many	CASSYTGLAADTDTQYF	TGTGCCAGCAGTTACACCGGACTAGCGGCCGACACAGATACGCAGTATTTT
TRBV19	TRBJ2-1	TRBD2	NA	CASSIIRGRAFNEQFF	TGTGCCAGTAGTATAATCAGAGGGAGGGCCTTCAATGAGCAGTTCTTC
TRBV6-2/TRBV6-3	TRBJ1-5	TRBD1	few	CASSSDRGRQPQHF	TGTGCCAGCAGCTCAGACAGGGGGAGACAGCCCCAGCATTTT
TRBV4-3	TRBJ1-6	NA	NA	CASSQGRTANNSPLHF	TGCGCCAGCAGCCAAGGGCGGACAGCCAATAATTCACCCCTCCACTTT
TRBV6-2/TRBV6-3	TRBJ1-1	TRBD1	many	CASRYPGGRMETEAFF	TGTGCCAGCAGATACCCAGGGGGGAGGATGGAGACTGAAGCTTTCTTT
TRBV7-9	TRBJ1-1	NA	many	CASSQLDIYTEAFF	TGTGCCAGCAGCCAACTTGACATCTACACTGAAGCTTTCTTT
TRBV27	TRBJ2-2	TRBD1	many	CASSWDRSTTGELFF	TGTGCCAGCAGTTGGGACAGGAGTACTACCGGGGAGCTGTTTTTT
TRBV28	TRBJ2-7	TRBD2	many	CASSSPGLADEQYF	TGTGCCAGCAGTTCCCCCGGACTAGCCGACGAGCAGTACTTC
TRBV5-4	TRBJ2-3	TRBD1	few	CASSLPGQGTDTQYF	TGTGCCAGCAGCTTGCCCGGACAGGGGACAGATACGCAGTATTTT
TRBV6-1	TRBJ1-1	NA	many	CASSEEGDWNTEAFF	TGTGCCAGCAGTGAAGAGGGGGACTGGAACACTGAAGCTTTCTTT
TRBV7-3	TRBJ2-3	NA	many	CASSLQSGSTDTQYF	TGTGCCAGCAGCTTACAGAGCGGGAGCACAGATACGCAGTATTTT
TRBV27	TRBJ2-1	TRBD2	many	CASSVLRGGDEQFF	TGTGCCAGCAGCGTGCTGCGGGGGGGAGATGAGCAGTTCTTC
TRBV3-1	TRBJ2-7	TRBD2	many	CASTQGATPSGTKGGEQYF	TGTGCCAGCACCCAAGGCGCGACTCCTAGCGGGACGAAAGGTGGCGAGCAGTACTTC
TRBV27	TRBJ1-1	NA	many	CASSLRGEAFF	TGTGCCAGCAGTTTAAGGGGTGAAGCTTTCTTT
TRBV27	TRBJ2-7	NA	many	CASSLSETHLYEQYF	TGTGCCAGCAGTCTATCTGAAACCCATTTATACGAGCAGTACTTC
TRBV28	TRBJ1-1	NA	many	CASTTGGKGSAAFF	TGTGCCAGCACCACTGGGGGGAAGGGCTCGGCGGCTTTCTTT
TRBV20-1	TRBJ2-3	TRBD2	NA	CSAGPREGTDTQYF	TGCAGTGCTGGGCCCCGGGAGGGGACAGATACGCAGTATTTT
TRBV27	TRBJ2-1	TRBD2	NA	CASGGVFENEQFF	TGTGCCAGCGGGGGGGTTTTTGAGAATGAGCAGTTCTTC
TRBV19	TRBJ2-1	NA	NA	CASSISQYTYNEQFF	TGTGCCAGTAGTATATCCCAATATACCTACAATGAGCAGTTCTTC
TRBV6-1	TRBJ2-7	NA	NA	CASSETDEQYF	TGTGCCAGCTCAGAGACAGACGAGCAGTACTTC
TRBV12-3/TRBV12-4	TRBJ2-1	TRBD1	many	CASSPTGGSYNEQFF	TGTGCCAGCAGTCCAACAGGGGGCTCCTACAATGAGCAGTTCTTC
TRBV4-1	TRBJ2-7	TRBD1	many	CASSQTPGQIYEQYF	TGCGCCAGCAGCCAGACACCGGGACAGATCTACGAGCAGTACTTC
TRBV12-3/TRBV12-4	TRBJ2-7	TRBD1	many	CASRAQGLSYEQYF	TGTGCCAGCAGGGCACAGGGGCTCTCCTACGAGCAGTACTTC
TRBV28	TRBJ1-2	NA	many	CASSFMANYGYTF	TGTGCCAGCAGTTTTATGGCTAACTATGGCTACACCTTC
TRBV13	TRBJ2-2	TRBD2	many	CASSDVGGRSTGELFF	TGTGCCAGCAGCGACGTGGGCGGGAGGTCCACCGGGGAGCTGTTTTTT
TRBV12-3/TRBV12-4	TRBJ2-3	TRBD1	many	CASSRDSRDTQYF	TGTGCCAGCAGCCGGGACAGCAGAGATACGCAGTATTTT
TRBV27	TRBJ2-3	TRBD2	many	CASSFITGFGLAGGTTDTQYF	TGTGCCAGCAGTTTCATTACGGGATTCGGGCTAGCGGGAGGCACCACAGATACGCAGTATTTT
TRBV7-9	TRBJ2-7	NA	many	CASSPPNTGSYEQYF	TGTGCCAGCAGCCCCCCGAACACCGGTTCATACGAGCAGTACTTC
TRBV19	TRBJ2-7	NA	many	CASSISGLPSYEQYF	TGTGCCAGTAGTATCTCGGGACTCCCCTCCTACGAGCAGTACTTC
TRBV7-2	TRBJ2-5	NA	many	CASSLGIGRVTQYF	TGTGCCAGCAGCTTAGGGATTGGGCGTGTGACCCAGTACTTC
TRBV2	TRBJ2-1	TRBD2	many	CAGSESGSSYNEQFF	TGTGCCGGCAGTGAGAGCGGGAGCTCCTACAATGAGCAGTTCTTC
TRBV20-1	TRBJ1-4	NA	many	CSASNDGGMELFF	TGCAGTGCTAGTAACGACGGGGGGATGGAACTGTTTTTT
TRBV28	TRBJ1-4	NA	many	CASTSGATNEKLFF	TGTGCCAGCACGTCAGGAGCAACTAATGAAAAACTGTTTTTT
TRBV5-6	TRBJ1-2	NA	NA	CASSFFSGYGYTF	TGTGCCAGCAGCTTCTTTTCCGGGTATGGCTACACCTTC
TRBV3-1	TRBJ2-1	NA	many	CASSQDPAAHEQFF	TGTGCCAGCAGCCAAGACCCAGCGGCCCATGAGCAGTTCTTC
TRBV9	TRBJ2-3	NA	NA	CASSVADPDTQYF	TGTGCCAGCAGCGTAGCAGACCCAGATACGCAGTATTTT
TRBV4-3	TRBJ2-7	NA	many	CASSQDSGYEQYF	TGCGCCAGCAGCCAAGATTCCGGGTACGAGCAGTACTTC
TRBV29-1	TRBJ2-2	NA	NA	CSVYEGTNTGELFF	TGCAGCGTTTACGAAGGGACAAACACCGGGGAGCTGTTTTTT
TRBV3-1	TRBJ2-1	TRBD1	many	CASSQDRSGGSYNEQFF	TGTGCCAGCAGCCAAGATAGGTCAGGGGGCTCCTACAATGAGCAGTTCTTC
TRBV11-3	TRBJ2-7	NA	many	CASSFGASVSYEQYF	TGTGCCAGCAGCTTTGGGGCTAGCGTCTCCTACGAGCAGTACTTC
TRBV29-1	TRBJ1-2	NA	NA	CSVTYQGGYTF	TGCAGCGTCACGTACCAGGGGGGCTACACCTTC
TRBV27	TRBJ1-4	NA	many	CASSLSGGVTEKLFF	TGTGCCAGCAGTTTATCGGGGGGGGTAACTGAAAAACTGTTTTTT
TRBV9	TRBJ2-1	TRBD2	NA	CASSVSASGNNEQFF	TGTGCCAGCAGCGTATCGGCTAGCGGGAATAATGAGCAGTTCTTC
TRBV20-1	TRBJ2-3	NA	NA	CSARGLLFITDTQYF	TGCAGTGCTAGAGGACTTCTCTTCATCACAGATACGCAGTATTTT
TRBV11-2	TRBJ2-2	NA	NA	CATSSGPVGTGELFF	TGTGCCACCAGCTCGGGACCCGTGGGCACCGGGGAGCTGTTTTTT
TRBV30	TRBJ2-4	TRBD1	many	CAWSSGTANIQYF	TGTGCCTGGAGCTCCGGGACAGCCAACATTCAGTACTTC
TRBV5-1	TRBJ1-5	NA	many	CASSRDRNQPQHF	TGCGCCAGCAGTCGAGACAGGAATCAGCCCCAGCATTTT
TRBV9	TRBJ1-1	NA	NA	CASGVEVRNTEAFF	TGTGCCAGCGGCGTAGAGGTGAGAAACACTGAAGCTTTCTTT
TRBV4-2	TRBJ2-3	NA	NA	CASSQLAAGKDTQYF	TGTGCCAGCAGCCAATTGGCGGCAGGGAAAGATACGCAGTATTTT